This T cell receptor beta chain was found in a study of identical twins. Germline CDR1 and CDR2: MRHNA and SNTAGT. The ends lost 4 bases at V and 3 bases at J; junction bases unmatched: 1. This CDR3 has 14 residues. A remark on this clonotype: Its target is unknown.

Regarding the study as a whole: Reduced insertions were recorded for abundant cord blood beta clonotypes, with no such pattern in memory repertoires. Without tracking the same donors, conclusions rested on cross-sectional statistical analysis. Models came in too low on out-of-frame TCR alpha sharing in monozygotic twins.

One entry per CDR3 protein, called by TCRdb with MiXCR from the 5' RACE reads. The sample has 250,000 or so distinct CDR3 sequences, approximately 8.6% seen once. The sample also formed part of further work on yellow fever vaccine responses in identical twins.

The material sequenced was CD8+ T cells sorted from blood. The chain employs TRBV6-4 and TRBJ2-2, with 8 bases fitting TRBD1. The receptor comes from a woman younger than 30 in good health. The chain's CDR3 is CASSGGQDTGELFF. CDR3 sequence (DNA): TGTGCCAGCAGTGGGGGACAGGACACCGGGGAGCTGTTTTTT.